The subject of this entry is one T cell receptor beta chain. Which antigen it targets is not known. Base-call qualities are not available, and no considerably larger clone is one nucleotide away. The data originate from a study of shared clonotypes between healthy human individuals (dated by TCRdb to the early 2020s). For the wider study: Two women and a few men aged 18 to 49 years were included in the cohort. For each donor, CD4 naive and CD4 memory were each run on three plates, CD8 naive on two plates, and CD8 memory on one plate. To estimate repertoire size and how much clonotype sharing occurs between individuals, the study deeply sequenced the blood TCR repertoires of five or six healthy adults. Different laboratories and diverse techniques were used to prepare libraries and sequence TCR repertoires, to increase sequencing depth and limit assay-specific biases. Per donor, leukapheresis produced somewhere between about 0.85 and 10 billion PBMCs.

The full study reports these points: Because the study included a small number of donors, the genetic and exposure-history diversity represented was limited. Compared with non-shared clonotypes, the clonotypes found in all four sorted-subset donors had higher generation probabilities. Sampling was restricted to blood, and TCR repertoires in tissues likely differ from the TCR repertoires found in blood. Across a handful of donors, about 4.5% of naive CD4, around 3.5% of naive CD8, 2.3% of memory CD4, and over 0.35% of memory CD8 clonotypes were shared. Based on pairwise subsampling, the degree of clonotype sharing among donors was expected to be affected by sequencing depth. Estimated clonotype richness was generally larger for naive than for memory subsets. Incomplete sequencing was indicated by rarefaction of sorted-subset datasets, despite the large sequencing depth.

Using the deep immunoSEQ assay, TCR CDR3 regions were amplified from genomic DNA by multiplex PCR. Extracted genomic DNA from each cell subset was distributed evenly across all wells of several immunoSEQ 96-well plates, and each plate was treated as a replicate. For sorted subsets, each replicate PCR was loaded with about 0.2 ug genomic DNA, equivalent to about 30,000 T cell genomes. Purified libraries were measured with a Qubit 3.0 fluorometer, size-checked on a Bioanalyzer 2100, and measured again with the KAPA Library Quantification kit. Every immunoSEQ 96-well plate was sequenced on a dedicated single-read 150-cycle Illumina NextSeq 550 flow cell. From the authors' description of their analysis: The immunoSEQ output contained only junctional sequences without quality scores, so filtering could not match that applied to full-length reads. To assign V/J genes and CDR3, sequences were annotated against IMGT germline references using PyIR, a Python wrapper for IgBLAST v1.9. Any read was removed if the V/J assignment was weak (E-value above 1e-6), the CDR3 was missing, or the read contained stop codons, out-of-frame junctions, or ambiguous translated residues. V3J clonotypes were defined as sequences sharing an identical inferred V gene, J gene, and CDR3 amino acid sequence. Percentage overlap between repertoires was calculated by dividing the number of shared unique clonotypes by the size of the smaller repertoire. Three approaches were used to assess repertoire richness: RTK rarefaction, the Chao1 estimator, and Recon v2.1 estimates of unobserved clonotypes. Generation probabilities were computed with OLGA for all TCRbeta clonotypes obtained by the gDNA method from several donors. TCRdb holds this immuneACCESS table with in-frame rearrangements only. Some clones are missing; in checked studies, unresolved V genes explain under half, and the rest has no known cause. Clone size and V and J calls were adopted from that table, with D and trimming inferred from the DNA. The sample has hundreds of thousands of clones on record, 90% to 97% of them singletons. The ten top clones hold less than 0.06% of the sample.

Donors were healthy HIV-negative adults with no recently reported acute infections or vaccinations. Every donor was a Caucasian adult residing in Nashville, Tennessee, USA. Magnetic negative selection was used to enrich CD4+ T cells, after which naive cells were positively selected on CD45RA and the negative fraction became the memory subset. Blood was obtained by leukapheresis, after which PBMCs were separated by Ficoll-Histopaque density gradient centrifugation and cryopreserved in liquid nitrogen vapor phase. Analytical flow cytometry was used to check the purity and quantity of every magnetically sorted T cell population. Each sorted fraction had its genomic DNA isolated and then quantified by UV absorbance on a Nanodrop 2000c. The CDR3 has 12 amino acids, counting the end cysteine and phenylalanine. The read is trimmed to its CDR3 DNA, 36 bases read in frame from base 1. Trimming removed 4 bases from V and 10 bases from J; the gene matches leave 5 bases unexplained. CDR1 and CDR2 are read off the germline V gene (reference sequence) as LNHDA and SQIVND.

The TCR comes from a woman aged 25 to 39 in good health. The sample comprised naive CD4+ T cells sorted from blood. In light of the paper, this sample's cell subset or site label describes: CD45RA+ positively selected. The sequence links TRBV19 to TRBJ1-1, with 8 middle bases fitting TRBD1. The CDR3 loop reads CASSRTGQSAFF. The nucleotides are TGTGCCAGTAGTAGGACAGGGCAATCAGCTTTCTTT.